What follows are 21 T cell receptor beta chains derived from one specimen sequenced in a study of blood T cell repertoires in COVID-19. Clones were sequenced by immunoSEQ multiplex PCR, and TCRdb holds only the in-frame ones, with some missing. The sample records about 100,000 clones, roughly 91% being singletons. The sample consisted of peripheral blood. All receptors come from a human donor in a cohort sampled during active COVID-19.

This chain links TRBV5-1 with TRBJ2-1; 11 bases are a match to TRBD2. CDR3 length equals 17 residues. The V gene's germline CDR1 is SGHRS and CDR2 YFSETQ. Unmatched junction bases numbered 9, after V lost 1 base and J lost 6 bases. The CDR3 reads CASSLLVAGGLANEQFF. CDR3 DNA: TGCGCCAGCAGCTTGTTAGTAGCGGGAGGGCTAGCCAATGAGCAGTTCTTC.

This chain joins TRBV7-2 and TRBJ1-2; D might be TRBD1 (5 bases). Germline V gene data show CDR1 as SGHTA and CDR2 as FQGNSA. V was trimmed by 2 bases and J by 8 bases, leaving 18 bases between them. The CDR3 length is 15 residues. In nucleotides, the CDR3 is TGTGCCAGCAGCTTAAGTTTAAGGGGCCCGTGGGGCTACACCTTC. It specifies CASSLSLRGPWGYTF.

This chain links TRBV7-2 with TRBJ1-2; 7 bases match TRBD1. Germline V lookup: CDR1 SGHTA, CDR2 FQGNSA. Trimming took 3 bases from V and 8 from J; bases not matched to a gene: 21. The CDR3 contains 18 residues. The CDR3 spells CASSFGGGPGQLLGGYTF. The CDR3 nucleotides read TGTGCCAGCAGCTTTGGGGGCGGTCCGGGACAGTTGCTTGGAGGCTACACCTTC. The full variable domain, rest sourced from reference TRBV7-2 and TRBJ1-2, is GAGVSQSPSNKVTEKGKDVELRCDPISGHTALYWYRQSLGQGLEFLIYFQGNSAPDKSGLPSDRFSAERTGGSVSTLTIQRTQQEDSAVYLCASSFGGGPGQLLGGYTFGSGTRLTVV.

V is TRBV12-3 or TRBV12-4 and J is TRBJ1-2, with D perhaps TRBD1 (5 bases). With 5 bases removed from V and 7 bases from J, the gap between germline ends came to 11 bases. CDR3 length: 12 residues. CDR3 amino acids: CASSEVGLGYTF. CDR3 in DNA: TGTGCCAGCAGTGAGGTGGGGCTTGGCTACACCTTC.

CDR3 sequence: CASSGRDMGSGNTIYF. The CDR3 DNA follows: TGTGCCAGCAGCGGAAGGGACATGGGCTCTGGAAACACCATATATTTT. V usage is TRBV7-9 and J usage is TRBJ1-3, with D perhaps TRBD1 (6 bases). Germline CDR1 and CDR2: SEHNR and FQNEAQ (reference sequence). The V end was cut by 5 bases, the J end by 0 bases, with 14 bases between. This CDR3 contains 16 residues.

The chain links TRBV28 to TRBJ1-5; perhaps TRBD1 as D (6 bases). Trimming stripped 5 bases from V and 0 bases from J, with 8 bases between. This CDR3 is 14 amino acids long. Germline V gene data show CDR1 as MDHEN and CDR2 as SYDVKM. In DNA, the CDR3 is TGTGCCAGCAGTCAGGGGTATAGCAATCAGCCCCAGCATTTT. This translates into CASSQGYSNQPQHF. Together with reference TRBV28 and TRBJ1-5, the CDR3 gives the full variable domain: DVKVTQSSRYLVKRTGEKVFLECVQDMDHENMFWYRQDPGLGLRLIYFSYDVKMKEKGDIPEGYSVSREKKERFSLILESASTNQTSMYLCASSQGYSNQPQHFGDGTRLSIL.

The CDR3 coding sequence is TGTGCCAGCAGTCTACCGGGACAGGGTCAAAACATTCAGTACTTC. This sequence encodes CASSLPGQGQNIQYF. V usage is TRBV7-8 and J usage is TRBJ2-4; 9 nucleotides agree with TRBD1. This CDR3 region has 15 residues. Germline CDR1 SGHVS, CDR2 FQNEAQ. V was pared by 6 bases and J by 5 bases, with 8 bases of the junction left unmatched. The variable domain in full, completed from reference TRBV7-8 and TRBJ2-4, reads GAGVSQSPRYKVAKRGQDVALRCDPISGHVSLFWYQQALGQGPEFLTYFQNEAQLDKSGLPSDRFFAERPEGSVSTLKIQRTQQEDSAVYLCASSLPGQGQNIQYFGAGTRLSVL.

The chain joins TRBV7-9 to TRBJ1-1, with D possibly being TRBD1 (6 bases). V was shortened by 7 bases and J by 2 bases, with 11 bases between the two germline ends. Germline CDR1 SEHNR, CDR2 FQNEAQ (reference sequence). This CDR3 region has 13 residues. CDR3 region: CASNQGPNTEAFF. DNA for the CDR3: TGTGCCAGCAACCAGGGGCCTAACACTGAAGCTTTCTTT.

This sequence joins TRBV5-6 and TRBJ2-3; D is uncertain. Per the germline V gene, CDR1 is SGHDT and CDR2 is YYEEEE. Trimming shortened V by 0 bases and J by 1 base, and 12 bases separated the two germline ends. This CDR3 has 16 residues. CDR3 DNA: TGTGCCAGCAGCTTGGTGTCCGCGACTGGCACAGATACGCAGTATTTT. It codes for CASSLVSATGTDTQYF.

This clone was recorded only once. This chain connects TRBV9 to TRBJ2-7; tentative D call: TRBD1 (5 bases). Per the germline V gene, CDR1 is SGDLS and CDR2 is YYNGEE. This CDR3 is 15 amino acids long. V was trimmed by 5 bases and J by 2 bases, leaving 17 bases between them. This chain's CDR3 is CASSIYRGRAYEQYF. In DNA form, the CDR3 reads TGTGCCAGCAGTATATATCGAGGCAGGGCCTACGAGCAGTACTTC.

This clone was picked up one time. CDR3 residues: CAWSVQGARDEQYF. CDR3 nucleotide sequence: TGTGCCTGGAGTGTGCAGGGGGCCAGGGACGAGCAGTACTTC. The chain recombines TRBV30 with TRBJ2-7; 8 bases fit TRBD1. V shed 0 bases, J shed 5 bases, and the junction held 6 bases outside the gene matches. Germline CDR1 is GTSNPN and CDR2 is SVGIG (reference sequence). The CDR3 is 14 amino acids.

The chain recombines TRBV7-2 with TRBJ1-6; 7 bases match TRBD1. CDR1 is SGHTA, CDR2 FQGNSA, per germline. The CDR3 is 15 residues long. After removal of 5 bases from V and 6 bases from J, the junction contained 7 bases not matched to a gene. This chain's CDR3 is CASSPEGQLNSPLHF. CDR3 coding DNA: TGTGCCAGCAGCCCAGAGGGACAGCTTAATTCACCCCTCCACTTT.

The chain recombines TRBV5-4 with TRBJ2-4; D might be TRBD1 (5 bases). V dropped 5 bases and J dropped 1 base, with 16 bases sitting between them. Germline CDR1 reads SGHNT; CDR2 reads YYREEE (reference sequence). The CDR3 contains 16 residues. Here the CDR3 reads CASSFTGLDAKNIQYF. The DNA of the CDR3 is TGTGCCAGCAGTTTTACAGGTCTTGATGCCAAAAACATTCAGTACTTC. Full variable domain (remainder filled in from reference TRBV5-4 and TRBJ2-4): ETGVTQSPTHLIKTRGQQVTLRCSSQSGHNTVSWYQQALGQGPQFIFQYYREEENGRGNFPPRFSGLQFPNYSSELNVNALELDDSALYLCASSFTGLDAKNIQYFGAGTRLSVL.

The V gene is TRBV27, the J gene TRBJ1-4; 9 nucleotides line up with TRBD1. V gave up 2 bases and J gave up 8 bases; unmatched junction bases: 3. Per the germline V gene, CDR1 is MNHEY and CDR2 is SMNVEV (reference sequence). This CDR3 region has 14 residues. The DNA of the CDR3 is TGTGCCAGCAGTTTACATGGGACAGGGGAAAAACTGTTTTTT. Protein sequence: CASSLHGTGEKLFF.

V usage is TRBV15 and J usage is TRBJ2-1; D not resolved. Per germline, CDR1 LNHNV and CDR2 YYDKDF (reference sequence). V was shortened by 7 bases and J by 2 bases, with 18 bases between the two germline ends. The CDR3 length is 16 residues. In DNA, the CDR3 is TGTGCCACCAAGCTAGGCAAAGGATTTACCTACAATGAGCAGTTCTTC. Protein product: CATKLGKGFTYNEQFF.

The rearrangement joins TRBV6-5 to TRBJ1-4, with TRBD1 matching 7 bases. The CDR3 extends over 14 amino acids. Germline lookup yields CDR1 MNHEY and CDR2 SVGAGI. The V and J ends lost 6 bases and 8 bases, in that order; junction bases with no gene match: 9. In nucleotides, the CDR3 is TGTGCCAGCAGCCCCGACAGGGCAGGGGAAAAACTGTTTTTT. Translation gives CASSPDRAGEKLFF.

The chain employs TRBV9 and TRBJ2-3; 7 bases are shared with TRBD2. J gave up 2 bases and V 2 bases, and 8 bases lay outside the gene matches. There are 16 residues in the CDR3. Germline CDR1 reads SGDLS; CDR2 reads YYNGEE. In nucleotides, the CDR3 is TGTGCCAGCAGCGTCGGTGCGGGAGAGGACACAGATACGCAGTATTTT. The encoded protein is CASSVGAGEDTDTQYF.

In DNA, the CDR3 is TGCGCCAGCAGCTCCCGGGACAGGGATGAAAAACTGTTTTTT. As protein: CASSSRDRDEKLFF. This chain connects TRBV4-3 to TRBJ1-4, with 9 bases that match TRBD1. From germline, CDR1 is LGHNA and CDR2 YSLEER. The CDR3 extends over 14 amino acids. Unmatched junction bases numbered 4, after V lost 5 bases and J lost 6 bases.

CDR3 in amino acids: CASSGTSGSEDTQYF. The CDR3 DNA follows: TGTGCCAGCAGCGGTACTAGCGGGAGTGAAGATACGCAGTATTTT. This rearrangement joins TRBV6-2 or TRBV6-3 to TRBJ2-3; 11 positions match TRBD2. The length of the CDR3 is 15 residues. CDR1 is MNHEY and CDR2 is SVGEGT in the germline V gene. V was pared by 6 bases and J by 5 bases, with 7 bases of the junction left unmatched.

To note about this clone: Mismatch with germline at one junction end may stem from a read error. This chain uses TRBV18 with TRBJ1-6; a weak D match, TRBD1 (6 bases). The CDR3 is 16 amino acids. Germline CDR1 is KGHSH and CDR2 is LQKENI. CDR3 sequence: CTSSLGTPLMSSPLHF. The DNA for the CDR3 is TGTACCAGCTCACTTGGGACACCCTTGATGAGTTCACCCCTCCACTTT. The whole variable domain, filled in from reference TRBV18 and TRBJ1-6, reads NAGVMQNPRHLVRRRGQEARLRCSPMKGHSHVYWYRQLPEEGLKFMVYLQKENIIDESGMPKERFSAEFPKEGPSILRIQQVVRGDSAAYFCTSSLGTPLMSSPLHFGNGTRLTVT.

Points on this clone: The sample carries other DNA sequences with the same CDR3. The chain carries TRBV18 and TRBJ1-1; possible D gene TRBD1, 6 bases. The germline CDR1 and CDR2 sequences are KGHSH and LQKENI. V was cut by 5 bases and J by 3 bases, with 7 bases left in between. The CDR3 is 12 amino acids. Here the CDR3 DNA reads TGTGCCAGCTCAGCAGGGGACACTGAAGCTTTCTTT. Protein product: CASSAGDTEAFF.